The source of this T cell receptor beta chain is a study of blood T cell repertoires in COVID-19. Study as a whole: From the United States, Italy and Spain came samples of acute and convalescent COVID-19. Nucleic acid was either cDNA or gDNA, and it came from T cells, B-cell-depleted T cells, or PBMCs.

With 0 bases removed from V and 4 bases from J, the gap between germline ends came to 16 bases. Germline V gene data show CDR1 as SGHRS and CDR2 as YFSETQ. This CDR3 contains 16 residues. The authors' processing: Using reference gene primer amplification, nucleated cell counts were estimated. TCRdb keeps only in-frame clones here, not all; method: immunoSEQ multiplex PCR. V and J calls and clone size are those listed in that table; D and trimming were worked out from the DNA. The repertoire includes 150,000 to 200,000 clones, 60% to 80% of them detected once, and roughly 3.1% sits in the top ten. The clonotype was recovered from a man in his sixties or seventies with acute or convalescent COVID-19. This chain connects TRBV5-1 to TRBJ1-2; tentative D call: TRBD1 (5 bases). Sequenced sample: peripheral blood. The CDR3 DNA reads as TGCGCCAGCAGCTTGGGGACCTTTCAGGGCGGCTATGGCTACACCTTC. This gives the protein CASSLGTFQGGYGYTF. The variable domain in full, completed from reference TRBV5-1 and TRBJ1-2, reads KAGVTQTPRYLIKTRGQQVTLSCSPISGHRSVSWYQQTPGQGLQFLFEYFSETQRNKGNFPGRFSGRQFSNSRSEMNVSTLELGDSALYLCASSLGTFQGGYGYTFGSGTRLTVV.